This T cell receptor (beta chain) derives from a study of blood T cell repertoires in COVID-19 (TCRdb year 2020). Context from the whole study: Samples covering the acute and convalescent phases of COVID-19 were provided by collaborators in the United States, Italy and Spain. The material from the prospective study consisted of cDNA or gDNA derived from T cells, B-cell-depleted T cells, or PBMCs. Subjects who had been exposed to COVID-19, were actively infected with it, or had recovered from it provided the deeply sampled blood TCRbeta repertoires that made up the dataset. A freely available public database, intended as a resource for researchers studying the immune response to SARS-CoV-2, is where the repertoires were released. The samples were drawn from two sources: the first 160 participants of the ongoing ImmuneRACE study, and 1,254 subjects contributed by 6 global collaborators. A de-identified subject ID, COVID-19 status, age in years and sex were almost always included in the sample metadata. Where available, HLA class I and class II types were obtained from metadata supplied by the sample provider rather than from assay-based typing. Overall study outcomes, separate from this receptor: The amount of clinical and demographic metadata varied by source and participant and was provided uncurated.

Collaborating institutions collected whole blood in K2EDTA tubes following their own protocols. Collaborator samples were shipped for TCRbeta analysis as frozen whole blood, isolated PBMCs, or DNA extracted from either sample type. Looking up the germline V gene yields CDR1 KGHSH and CDR2 LQKENI. Trimming takes 3 bases from V and 11 bases from J, and the germline ends sit 10 bases apart. There are 11 amino acids in the CDR3, from cysteine to phenylalanine inclusive. Kept here is only the CDR3 DNA, which spans 33 bases and is read in frame from base 1. Concerning this clone itself: No cognate antigen has been identified for it. The record has no base qualities; no much larger clone is one base away.

The immunoSEQ Assay, a bias-controlled multiplex PCR, was used to amplify TCRbeta CDR3 regions from genomic DNA. The original methods were these. Within the assay, amplification of reference gene primers was used to estimate how many nucleated cells each sample contained. To quantify the absolute abundance of each unique TCRbeta CDR3 rearrangement, sequence reads were collapsed and filtered. For each sample, productive Simpson clonality was calculated as the square root of Simpson's diversity index across productive rearrangements. Held by TCRdb, this immuneACCESS table contains in-frame sequences only and omits some clones. Under half of the omission traces to an unresolved V gene where checked; the cause of the rest is unknown. V and J calls and clone size are given by that table; D and trimming were obtained from the DNA. This sample holds about 190,000 clones; about 88% were observed only once. Of the sample, 1.1% falls within the top ten clones.

This receptor chain uses TRBV18 and TRBJ1-1; the D gene is not confidently resolved. The TCR sequence derives from a man aged 25-45 years with acute or convalescent COVID-19. Sample: peripheral blood. The CDR3 protein is CASSPGSRAFF. The DNA is as follows: TGTGCCAGCTCACCGGGGAGTCGGGCTTTCTTT.